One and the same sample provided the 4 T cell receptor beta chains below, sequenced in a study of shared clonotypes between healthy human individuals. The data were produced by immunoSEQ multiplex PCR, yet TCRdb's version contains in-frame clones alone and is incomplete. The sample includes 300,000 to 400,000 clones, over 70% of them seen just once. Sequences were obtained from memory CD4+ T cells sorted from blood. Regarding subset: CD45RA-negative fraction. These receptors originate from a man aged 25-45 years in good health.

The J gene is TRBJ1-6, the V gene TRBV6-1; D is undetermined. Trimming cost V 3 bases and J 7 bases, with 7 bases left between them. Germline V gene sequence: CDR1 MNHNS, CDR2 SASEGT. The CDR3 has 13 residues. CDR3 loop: CASSDRRNSPLHF. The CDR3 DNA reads TGTGCCAGCAGTGACAGGAGAAATTCACCCCTCCACTTT.

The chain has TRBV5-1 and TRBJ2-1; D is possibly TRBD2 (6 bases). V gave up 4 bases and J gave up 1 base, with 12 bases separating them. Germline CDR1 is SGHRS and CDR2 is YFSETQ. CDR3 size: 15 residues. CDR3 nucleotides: TGCGCCAGCAGCGCCGGGACTGGATCCTACAATGAGCAGTTCTTC. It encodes CASSAGTGSYNEQFF.

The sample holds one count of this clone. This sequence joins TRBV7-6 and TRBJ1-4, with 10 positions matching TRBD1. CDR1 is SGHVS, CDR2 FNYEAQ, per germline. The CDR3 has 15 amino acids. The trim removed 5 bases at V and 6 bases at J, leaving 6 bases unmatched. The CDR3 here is CASSREGQGYEKLFF. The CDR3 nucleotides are TGTGCCAGCAGCCGAGAGGGACAGGGGTATGAAAAACTGTTTTTT.

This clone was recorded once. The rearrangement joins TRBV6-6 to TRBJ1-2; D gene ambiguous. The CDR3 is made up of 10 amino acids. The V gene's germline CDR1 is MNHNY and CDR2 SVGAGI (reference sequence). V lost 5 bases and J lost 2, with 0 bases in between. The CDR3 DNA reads TGTGCCAGCAGTAACTATGGCTACACCTTC. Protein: CASSNYGYTF.